Following are 11 T cell receptor beta chains from one sample sequenced in a study of blood T cell repertoires in COVID-19. Profiling relied on immunoSEQ multiplex PCR, and the TCRdb table lists in-frame clones only, not all of them. The data show approximately 180,000 clones, 82% seen once. Sequences were obtained from peripheral blood. The receptors originated from a woman aged 70-85 years with acute or convalescent COVID-19.

This clone was seen many times. The rearrangement joins TRBV19 to TRBJ2-1, with D possibly being TRBD2 (6 bases). Trimming took 6 bases from V and 2 from J, leaving 8 bases between them. This CDR3 is built from 13 residues. Per the germline V gene, CDR1 is LNHDA and CDR2 is SQIVND (reference sequence). The DNA of the CDR3 is TGTGCCAGTAGGTCTAGCGCCTACAATGAGCAGTTCTTC. It encodes CASRSSAYNEQFF.

This clone showed up just a few times. The chain has TRBV21-1 and TRBJ2-1; whether TRBD2, the table's D call, matches the DNA was not checked. TRBV21-1 has pseudogene status. The CDR3 covers 22 residues. The CDR3, as DNA: TGTGCCAGCAGCAAAGGTCGGGGGGGACTAGCGGACTTATATCGTTCCTACAATGAGCAGTTCTTC. Its translation is CASSKGRGGLADLYRSYNEQFF.

This clone was detected only a few times. V gene TRBV7-6 combines with J gene TRBJ2-3; 10 positions agree with TRBD2. Germline V lookup: CDR1 SGHVS, CDR2 FNYEAQ. The J segment lost 4 bases and the V segment lost 5 bases, leaving 15 bases of the junction unmatched. The CDR3 spans 18 residues. CDR3 DNA sequence: TGTGCCAGCAGCCCCCGTTCTCCTAGCGGGAGAATCCCAGATACGCAGTATTTT. It codes for CASSPRSPSGRIPDTQYF.

This chain links TRBV7-2 with TRBJ1-5; D is possibly TRBD1 (6 bases). Germline loops: CDR1 SGHTA, CDR2 FQGNSA. V lost 6 bases and J 9 bases, leaving 15 bases between the germline ends. This CDR3 has 13 amino acids. CDR3 protein: CASRVDRSGPQHF. The DNA for the CDR3 is TGTGCCAGCAGAGTCGACAGGTCCGGGCCCCAGCATTTT. Complete variable domain (other parts from reference TRBV7-2 and TRBJ1-5): GAGVSQSPSNKVTEKGKDVELRCDPISGHTALYWYRQSLGQGLEFLIYFQGNSAPDKSGLPSDRFSAERTGGSVSTLTIQRTQQEDSAVYLCASRVDRSGPQHFGDGTRLSIL.

CDR3 amino acids: CASSYSSNPGENEQFF. The CDR3 DNA reads TGTGCCAGCAGTTACTCGAGTAACCCAGGGGAGAATGAGCAGTTCTTC. The V call is TRBV6-2 or TRBV6-3, the J call TRBJ2-1, with D possibly TRBD1 on 6 matching bases. The CDR3 has 16 residues. The V end was cut by 0 bases, the J end by 7 bases, with 16 bases between. The germline gives CDR1 MNHEY, CDR2 SVGEGT.

The chain joins TRBV5-1 to TRBJ1-2; 8 bases agree with TRBD1. V shed 0 bases, J shed 4 bases, and the junction held 2 bases outside the gene matches. The length of the CDR3 is 14 residues. Germline values: CDR1 SGHRS, CDR2 YFSETQ. CDR3 residues: CASSLGTGGYGYTF. The CDR3 DNA is TGCGCCAGCAGCTTGGGAACAGGGGGCTATGGCTACACCTTC.

This chain uses TRBV19 with TRBJ2-1; D unclear. Germline V lookup: CDR1 LNHDA, CDR2 SQIVND (reference sequence). The CDR3 covers 15 residues. Trimming took off 4 bases at V and 6 bases at J, with 16 bases between the two ends. CDR3 protein: CASSTPRASSNEQFF. In nucleotides, the CDR3 is TGTGCCAGTAGTACCCCCCGAGCGTCGAGCAATGAGCAGTTCTTC. Looking up the rest from reference TRBV19 and TRBJ2-1 gives the full variable domain: DGGITQSPKYLFRKEGQNVTLSCEQNLNHDAMYWYRQDPGQGLRLIYYSQIVNDFQKGDIAEGYSVSREKKESFPLTVTSAQKNPTAFYLCASSTPRASSNEQFFGPGTRLTVL.

This clone showed up just a few times. This chain links TRBV7-8 with TRBJ1-4; D may be TRBD1 (5 bases). V lost 4 bases to trimming and J lost 10 bases, with 25 bases between them. Per the germline V gene, CDR1 is SGHVS and CDR2 is FQNEAQ. CDR3 size: 17 residues. The CDR3 loop is CASSSIGGAKVVGKLFF. CDR3 nucleotide sequence: TGTGCCAGCAGCTCAATAGGAGGGGCGAAGGTCGTTGGAAAACTGTTTTTT.

The chain has TRBV29-1 and TRBJ2-6, with TRBD1 identical over 9 bases. The CDR3 runs to 16 residues. Germline assignment: CDR1 SQVTM and CDR2 ANQGSEA. The V and J ends lost 5 bases and 0 bases, in that order; junction bases with no gene match: 5. In DNA, the CDR3 is TGCAGCGTTATGGGACAGGGTTACTCTGGGGCCAACGTCCTGACTTTC. As protein: CSVMGQGYSGANVLTF.

V gene TRBV6-2 or TRBV6-3 combines with J gene TRBJ2-5, with a weak D call TRBD2 (5 bases). From germline, CDR1 is MNHEY and CDR2 SVGEGT. The CDR3 has 14 residues. V lost 5 bases and J lost 7, with 17 bases in between. Here the CDR3 reads CASSPADWVGTQYF. The CDR3 DNA is TGTGCCAGCAGTCCCGCGGACTGGGTGGGGACCCAGTACTTC.

The chain joins TRBV28 to TRBJ2-1, with D possibly TRBD1 on 6 matching bases. CDR1 is MDHEN, CDR2 SYDVKM, per germline. Trimming cost V 2 bases and J 8 bases, with 16 bases left between them. This CDR3 contains 15 residues. Here the CDR3 reads CASSLEQGFLDEQFF. The CDR3 DNA is TGTGCCAGCAGTTTAGAACAGGGTTTTTTGGATGAGCAGTTCTTC.